The rows below give T cell receptor beta chains drawn from one sample of a study of blood T cells in healthy people across ages. Via MiXCR, TCRdb re-called the 5' RACE reads, giving one row per CDR3 protein. Altogether some 760,000 distinct CDR3 sequences are present, roughly 25% being singletons, with the ten largest covering more than 7.5%. The sample was also linked to a second study, of T cells of mothers and their children.

The material sequenced was blood. Source of these receptors: a boy aged 10-17 years in good health. The CDR3 runs from the conserved cysteine through the conserved F or W. D genes are given only for firm matches. Size values are once, few and many counts, or a class for expanded clones, and some rows have none.

V gene: TRBV28; J gene: TRBJ2-5; D gene: TRBD2; clone size: .; CDR3 protein: CASSYGGDETQYF; CDR3 DNA: TGTGCCAGCAGTTACGGGGGGGATGAGACCCAGTACTTC
V gene: TRBV6-5; J gene: TRBJ2-7; D gene: .; clone size: .; CDR3 protein: CASSYVDSSYEQYF; CDR3 DNA: TGTGCCAGCAGTTACGTAGACAGTTCCTACGAGCAGTACTTC
V gene: TRBV10-3; J gene: TRBJ2-7; D gene: .; clone size: few; CDR3 protein: CAISEPSDSSYEQYF; CDR3 DNA: TGTGCCATCAGTGAGCCGAGCGACAGTTCCTACGAGCAGTACTTC
V gene: TRBV6-2/TRBV6-3; J gene: TRBJ1-2; D gene: .; clone size: .; CDR3 protein: CASSYSTGFGSYAF; CDR3 DNA: TGTGCCAGCAGTTACTCGACAGGATTTGGAAGCTACGCCTTC
V gene: TRBV7-2; J gene: TRBJ2-3; D gene: .; clone size: .; CDR3 protein: CASGSQGDTQYF; CDR3 DNA: TGTGCCAGCGGCTCGCAGGGAGATACGCAGTATTTT
V gene: TRBV2; J gene: TRBJ2-5; D gene: .; clone size: .; CDR3 protein: CASSDNSGSYQETQYF; CDR3 DNA: TGTGCCAGCAGTGATAATTCCGGCAGCTACCAAGAGACCCAGTACTTC
V gene: TRBV28; J gene: TRBJ2-5; D gene: .; clone size: .; CDR3 protein: CASSGVIETQYF; CDR3 DNA: TGTGCCAGCAGTGGCGTAATAGAGACCCAGTACTTC
V gene: TRBV18; J gene: TRBJ1-2; D gene: TRBD1; clone size: .; CDR3 protein: CASSPGTDRASLYYGYTF; CDR3 DNA: TGTGCCAGCTCACCCGGGACGGACAGGGCATCCCTCTACTATGGCTACACCTTC
V gene: TRBV20-1; J gene: TRBJ2-1; D gene: TRBD2; clone size: .; CDR3 protein: CSAPGLAGSNSYNEQFF; CDR3 DNA: TGCAGTGCTCCCGGACTAGCGGGCTCGAACTCCTACAATGAGCAGTTCTTC
V gene: TRBV5-6; J gene: TRBJ2-5; D gene: TRBD1; clone size: many; CDR3 protein: CASRPTGGETQYF; CDR3 DNA: TGTGCCAGCAGACCGACAGGGGGAGAGACCCAGTACTTC
V gene: TRBV20-1; J gene: TRBJ2-1; D gene: .; clone size: few; CDR3 protein: CSASWGSYNEQFF; CDR3 DNA: TGCAGTGCTAGTTGGGGGTCCTACAATGAGCAGTTCTTC
V gene: TRBV7-3; J gene: TRBJ2-3; D gene: TRBD2; clone size: once; CDR3 protein: CASSSLGLESADTQYF; CDR3 DNA: TGTGCCAGCAGCTCCCTGGGACTAGAGTCTGCAGATACGCAGTATTTT
V gene: TRBV7-3; J gene: TRBJ1-6; D gene: .; clone size: .; CDR3 protein: CASSSGPGEHSPLHF; CDR3 DNA: TGTGCCAGCAGCTCCGGCCCCGGTGAACATTCACCCCTCCACTTT
V gene: TRBV7-3; J gene: TRBJ2-2; D gene: TRBD1; clone size: few; CDR3 protein: CASSRTGTGKAGELFF; CDR3 DNA: TGTGCCAGCAGCCGGACCGGGACAGGGAAGGCCGGGGAGCTGTTTTTT
V gene: TRBV11-2; J gene: TRBJ1-1; D gene: .; clone size: few; CDR3 protein: CASSLDKGRVAFF; CDR3 DNA: TGTGCCAGCAGCTTAGATAAGGGCAGGGTAGCTTTCTTT
V gene: TRBV11-2; J gene: TRBJ1-1; D gene: TRBD1; clone size: few; CDR3 protein: CASGTVLNTEAFF; CDR3 DNA: TGTGCCAGCGGGACAGTGCTGAACACTGAAGCTTTCTTT
V gene: TRBV2; J gene: TRBJ2-2; D gene: .; clone size: few; CDR3 protein: CASSDPWGVAGELFF; CDR3 DNA: TGTGCCAGCAGTGATCCGTGGGGGGTTGCCGGGGAGCTGTTTTTT
V gene: TRBV4-1; J gene: TRBJ2-4; D gene: TRBD2; clone size: few; CDR3 protein: CASSRIAGETTKNIQYF; CDR3 DNA: TGCGCCAGCAGCCGAATAGCGGGAGAAACGACCAAAAACATTCAGTACTTC
V gene: TRBV12-3/TRBV12-4; J gene: TRBJ2-1; D gene: .; clone size: once; CDR3 protein: CASNYGTPDNEQFF; CDR3 DNA: TGTGCCAGCAACTACGGGACTCCAGACAATGAGCAGTTCTTC
V gene: TRBV18; J gene: TRBJ2-7; D gene: .; clone size: .; CDR3 protein: CASSPIGQTYEQYF; CDR3 DNA: TGTGCCAGCTCACCAATCGGACAGACCTACGAGCAGTACTTC
V gene: TRBV4-2; J gene: TRBJ1-6; D gene: .; clone size: .; CDR3 protein: CASRGDMNNSPLHF; CDR3 DNA: TGTGCCAGCAGGGGAGACATGAATAATTCACCCCTCCACTTT
V gene: TRBV29-1; J gene: TRBJ1-2; D gene: .; clone size: .; CDR3 protein: CSVDERDYGYTF; CDR3 DNA: TGCAGCGTCGATGAACGGGACTATGGCTACACCTTC
V gene: TRBV6-5; J gene: TRBJ1-2; D gene: .; clone size: few; CDR3 protein: CASSAHGVRGYTF; CDR3 DNA: TGTGCCAGCAGTGCGCACGGGGTCCGCGGCTACACCTTC
V gene: TRBV19; J gene: TRBJ2-1; D gene: TRBD2; clone size: .; CDR3 protein: CASSLRTSGVKSTPHEQFF; CDR3 DNA: TGTGCCAGTAGTCTTCGGACTAGCGGGGTGAAGAGTACTCCCCATGAGCAGTTCTTC
V gene: TRBV28; J gene: TRBJ2-7; D gene: .; clone size: few; CDR3 protein: CASSPGWGLSEQYF; CDR3 DNA: TGTGCCAGCAGCCCAGGGTGGGGTTTGAGTGAGCAGTACTTC
V gene: TRBV29-1; J gene: TRBJ2-3; D gene: .; clone size: .; CDR3 protein: CSVGPRGADTQYF; CDR3 DNA: TGCAGCGTTGGGCCCAGGGGCGCTGATACGCAGTATTTT
V gene: TRBV20-1; J gene: TRBJ2-1; D gene: TRBD2; clone size: few; CDR3 protein: CSAPRTSGNEQFF; CDR3 DNA: TGCAGTGCACCTCGCACTAGCGGCAATGAGCAGTTCTTC
V gene: TRBV7-9; J gene: TRBJ2-1; D gene: .; clone size: .; CDR3 protein: CASSASLQVGGNEQFF; CDR3 DNA: TGTGCCAGCAGCGCCTCCCTACAGGTGGGTGGGAATGAGCAGTTCTTC
V gene: TRBV3-1; J gene: TRBJ2-1; D gene: TRBD2; clone size: .; CDR3 protein: CASSGRYRGRADNEQFF; CDR3 DNA: TGTGCCAGCAGCGGTAGATATCGCGGGAGGGCCGACAATGAGCAGTTCTTC
V gene: TRBV7-9; J gene: TRBJ1-2; D gene: .; clone size: .; CDR3 protein: CASSLGRTQVYGYTF; CDR3 DNA: TGTGCCAGCAGCTTAGGGCGGACGCAGGTCTATGGCTACACCTTC
V gene: TRBV11-1; J gene: TRBJ1-2; D gene: .; clone size: few; CDR3 protein: CASSDDVWVHGYTF; CDR3 DNA: TGTGCCAGCAGCGACGATGTTTGGGTTCATGGCTACACCTTC
V gene: TRBV12-5; J gene: TRBJ1-1; D gene: .; clone size: few; CDR3 protein: CASGSNRENTEAFF; CDR3 DNA: TGTGCTAGTGGTTCAAACAGGGAGAACACTGAAGCTTTCTTT
V gene: TRBV20-1; J gene: TRBJ2-5; D gene: .; clone size: few; CDR3 protein: CSATGGGEETQYF; CDR3 DNA: TGCAGTGCTACCGGAGGCGGGGAAGAGACCCAGTACTTC
V gene: TRBV14; J gene: TRBJ1-1; D gene: .; clone size: few; CDR3 protein: CASSPRRRPRVEAFF; CDR3 DNA: TGTGCCAGCAGCCCCAGAAGACGCCCCCGGGTTGAAGCTTTCTTT
V gene: TRBV9; J gene: TRBJ2-3; D gene: TRBD2; clone size: few; CDR3 protein: CASSVSGAQGDTQYF; CDR3 DNA: TGTGCCAGCAGTGTTAGCGGGGCCCAGGGGGATACGCAGTATTTT